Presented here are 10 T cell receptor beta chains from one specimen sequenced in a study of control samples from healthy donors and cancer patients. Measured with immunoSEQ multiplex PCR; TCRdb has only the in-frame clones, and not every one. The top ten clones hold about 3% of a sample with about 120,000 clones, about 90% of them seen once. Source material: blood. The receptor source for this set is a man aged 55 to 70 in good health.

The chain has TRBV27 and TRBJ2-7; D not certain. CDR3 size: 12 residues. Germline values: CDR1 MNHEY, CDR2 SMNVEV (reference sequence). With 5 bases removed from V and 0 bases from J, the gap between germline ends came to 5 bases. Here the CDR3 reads CASSPLSYEQYF. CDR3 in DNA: TGTGCCAGCAGTCCGCTCTCCTACGAGCAGTACTTC.

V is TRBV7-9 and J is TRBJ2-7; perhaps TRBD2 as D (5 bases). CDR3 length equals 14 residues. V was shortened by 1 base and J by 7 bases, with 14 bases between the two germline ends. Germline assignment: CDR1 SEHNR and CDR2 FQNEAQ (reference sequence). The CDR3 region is CASSLEAPTGEQYF. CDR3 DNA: TGTGCCAGCAGCTTAGAGGCCCCTACGGGGGAGCAGTACTTC.

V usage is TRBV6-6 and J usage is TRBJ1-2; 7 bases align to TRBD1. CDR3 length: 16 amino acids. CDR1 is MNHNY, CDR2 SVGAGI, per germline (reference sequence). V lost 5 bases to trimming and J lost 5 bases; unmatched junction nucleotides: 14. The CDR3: CASSLGTGTADYGYTF. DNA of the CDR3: TGTGCCAGCAGTCTCGGAACCGGGACAGCAGATTATGGCTACACCTTC.

The CDR3 DNA is TGTGCCAGTAAGGACCGCCTTCTGACTGAAGCTTTCTTT. Translating gives CASKDRLLTEAFF. The chain uses TRBV19 and TRBJ1-1, with D unresolved. V gave up 7 bases and J gave up 5 bases, with 14 bases separating them. Germline V CDR1 and CDR2: LNHDA, SQIVND (reference sequence). This CDR3 contains 13 residues. Based on the CDR3 plus reference TRBV19 and TRBJ1-1, the full variable domain is DGGITQSPKYLFRKEGQNVTLSCEQNLNHDAMYWYRQDPGQGLRLIYYSQIVNDFQKGDIAEGYSVSREKKESFPLTVTSAQKNPTAFYLCASKDRLLTEAFFGQGTRLTVV.

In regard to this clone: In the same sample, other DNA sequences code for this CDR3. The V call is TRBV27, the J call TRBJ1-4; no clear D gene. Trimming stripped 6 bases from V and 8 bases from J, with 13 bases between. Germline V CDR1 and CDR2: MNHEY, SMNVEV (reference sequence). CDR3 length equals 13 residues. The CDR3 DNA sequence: TGTGCCAGCAGCCGACTATCCGGGGAAAAACTGTTTTTT. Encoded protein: CASSRLSGEKLFF.

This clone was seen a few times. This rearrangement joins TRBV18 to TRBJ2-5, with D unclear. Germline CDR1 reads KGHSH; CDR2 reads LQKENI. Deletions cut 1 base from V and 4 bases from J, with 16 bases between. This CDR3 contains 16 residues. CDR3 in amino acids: CASSPRPPGNGETQYF. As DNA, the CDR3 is TGTGCCAGCTCACCACGACCCCCAGGAAATGGAGAGACCCAGTACTTC.

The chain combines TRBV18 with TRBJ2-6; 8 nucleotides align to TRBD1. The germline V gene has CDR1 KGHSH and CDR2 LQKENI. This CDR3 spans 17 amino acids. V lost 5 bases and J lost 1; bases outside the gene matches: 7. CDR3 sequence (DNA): TGTGCCAGCTCAGTAGGGACAGGCATTTCTGGGGCCAACGTCCTGACTTTC. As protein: CASSVGTGISGANVLTF.

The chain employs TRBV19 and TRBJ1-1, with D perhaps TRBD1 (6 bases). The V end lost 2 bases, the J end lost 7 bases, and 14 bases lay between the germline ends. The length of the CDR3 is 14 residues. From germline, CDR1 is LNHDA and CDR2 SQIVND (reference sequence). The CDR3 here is CASSISAGAGEAFF. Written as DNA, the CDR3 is TGTGCCAGTAGTATATCGGCAGGGGCGGGTGAAGCTTTCTTT.

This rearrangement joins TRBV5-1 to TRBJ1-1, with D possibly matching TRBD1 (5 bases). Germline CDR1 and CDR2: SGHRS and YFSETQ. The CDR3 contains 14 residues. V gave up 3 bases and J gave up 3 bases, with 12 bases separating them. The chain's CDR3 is CASSSFVGDTEAFF. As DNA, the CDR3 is TGCGCCAGCAGCTCTTTCGTGGGGGACACTGAAGCTTTCTTT.

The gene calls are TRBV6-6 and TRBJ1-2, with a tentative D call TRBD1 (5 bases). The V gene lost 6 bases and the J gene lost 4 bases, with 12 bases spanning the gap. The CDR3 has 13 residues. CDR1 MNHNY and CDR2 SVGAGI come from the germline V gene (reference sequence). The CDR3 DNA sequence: TGTGCCAGCAGATTAGGGGCGAGCTATGGCTACACCTTC. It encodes CASRLGASYGYTF.